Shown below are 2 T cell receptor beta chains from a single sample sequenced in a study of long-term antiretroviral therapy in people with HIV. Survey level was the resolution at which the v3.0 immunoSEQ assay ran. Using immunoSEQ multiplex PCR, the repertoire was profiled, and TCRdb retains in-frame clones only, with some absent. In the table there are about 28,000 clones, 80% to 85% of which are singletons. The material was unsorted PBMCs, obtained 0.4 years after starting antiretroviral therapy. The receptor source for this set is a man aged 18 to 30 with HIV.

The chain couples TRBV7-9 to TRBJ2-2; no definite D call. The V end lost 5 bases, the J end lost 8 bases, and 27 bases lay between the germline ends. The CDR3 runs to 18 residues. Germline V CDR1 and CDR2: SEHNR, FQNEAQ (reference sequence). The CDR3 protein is CASSPRPEQSVGLGELFF. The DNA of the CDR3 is TGTGCCAGCAGCCCCCGGCCCGAACAGAGTGTAGGCTTGGGGGAGCTGTTTTTT.

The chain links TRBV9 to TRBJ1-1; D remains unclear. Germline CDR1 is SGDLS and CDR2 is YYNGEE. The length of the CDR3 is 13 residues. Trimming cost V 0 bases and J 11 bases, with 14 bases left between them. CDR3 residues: CASSVDPSASAFF. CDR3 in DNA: TGTGCCAGCAGCGTAGATCCTTCGGCGTCGGCTTTCTTT.